The rows below give T cell receptor beta chains drawn from one sample of a study of spatial heterogeneity in lung cancer. TCRdb ran MiXCR on the 5' RACE reads and lists one entry per CDR3 protein. The table records 15,000 to 20,000 distinct CDR3 sequences, 5.5% to 7% of them present only once. The material was PBMCs, obtained at follow-up. All receptors derive from a male donor with early-stage non-small cell lung cancer. The CDR3 runs from the conserved cysteine through the conserved F or W.

v_call	j_call	cdr3_aa
TRBV5-5	TRBJ2-1	CASSPGSLHEQFF
TRBV20-1	TRBJ1-1	CSARDIQGTFGEAFF
TRBV11-2	TRBJ2-1	CASSLATSRYNEQFF
TRBV10-3	TRBJ1-1	CAISVTPNTEAFF
TRBV7-2	TRBJ2-3	CASSLAGSTDTQYF
TRBV7-9	TRBJ2-7	CASSPRTGRYEQYF
TRBV20-1	TRBJ2-1	CSARDPQGDPNEQFF
TRBV5-1	TRBJ2-5	CASSHTGPGETQYF
TRBV6-5	TRBJ2-7	CASSYSLGGTQYF
TRBV6-4	TRBJ2-7	CASSGGQGPYEQYF
TRBV27	TRBJ2-7	CASSSALAGGTYEQYF
TRBV5-1	TRBJ2-7	CASSLWRQGAGEQYF
TRBV7-2	TRBJ2-3	CASSFGFRGADTQYF
TRBV7-2	TRBJ1-1	CASMPLSDTEAFF
TRBV4-2	TRBJ1-4	CASSPYGPDRAREKLFF
TRBV4-3	TRBJ2-5	CASSQTRGPFGETQYF
TRBV7-9	TRBJ2-7	CASSLGGGTIHEQYF
TRBV2	TRBJ2-7	CASSPGVAASYEQYF
TRBV28	TRBJ2-1	CASSARTGTSGSGEQFF
TRBV11-2	TRBJ2-5	CASSPRGLQETQYF
TRBV11-2	TRBJ2-1	CASSPIQAGALYEQFF
TRBV7-2	TRBJ2-1	CVSSLEAGVLDEQFF
TRBV7-8	TRBJ2-4	CASSSAGGNIQYF
TRBV6-6	TRBJ2-7	CASSRAIWPSYEQYF
TRBV5-1	TRBJ2-2	CASSLGTGETGELFF
TRBV5-1	TRBJ1-2	CASSSETTGANYGYTF
TRBV7-7	TRBJ2-3	CASAAAGYTDTQYF
TRBV24-1	TRBJ2-2	CATSDPTSSYTGELFF
TRBV20-1	TRBJ2-5	CSARDRGTSATPVGETQYF
TRBV12-3/TRBV12-4	TRBJ1-1	CASSFQGSNTEAFF
TRBV7-2	TRBJ1-1	CASSPWTANTEAFF
TRBV20-1	TRBJ2-7	CSAPPSGSSYEQYF
TRBV7-6	TRBJ2-5	CASSRTPSGIETQYF
TRBV7-3	TRBJ1-1	CASSPDRDTEAFF
TRBV20-1	TRBJ2-1	CSARATSGSGEQFF
TRBV2	TRBJ2-2	CASSTYIRELFF
TRBV7-9	TRBJ2-2	CASSPRTDLANTGELFF
TRBV9	TRBJ2-1	CASSPTGSPNTPYNEQFF
TRBV9	TRBJ2-3	CASSAGYGTQYF
TRBV5-6	TRBJ1-2	CASSAGMTGLQASYTF
TRBV28	TRBJ2-2	CASSSPGLVTGELFF
TRBV5-4	TRBJ2-7	CASGTRGSYEQYF
TRBV11-2	TRBJ2-5	CASSSGGETQYF
TRBV28	TRBJ2-7	CASSWGLSLREQYF
TRBV7-9	TRBJ2-5	CASSLLTQETQYF
TRBV5-1	TRBJ2-5	CASSPSPQETQYF
TRBV5-5	TRBJ2-2	CASTMAPRPGGELFF
TRBV20-1	TRBJ2-3	CSALGEGTDTQYF
TRBV21-1	TRBJ1-1	CASSIRTPNTEAFF
TRBV5-8	TRBJ1-5	CASSPGQAGQPQHF
TRBV6-6	TRBJ2-5	CATLGETQYF
TRBV20-1	TRBJ2-2	CSASPGGTGELFF
TRBV28	TRBJ2-1	CASSFRGRRVNEQFF
TRBV5-6	TRBJ2-1	CASSSVRDPKGHEQFF
TRBV5-1	TRBJ2-1	CASRSTGTSHHEQFF
TRBV4-1	TRBJ2-1	CASSQVPRRGGGNEQFF